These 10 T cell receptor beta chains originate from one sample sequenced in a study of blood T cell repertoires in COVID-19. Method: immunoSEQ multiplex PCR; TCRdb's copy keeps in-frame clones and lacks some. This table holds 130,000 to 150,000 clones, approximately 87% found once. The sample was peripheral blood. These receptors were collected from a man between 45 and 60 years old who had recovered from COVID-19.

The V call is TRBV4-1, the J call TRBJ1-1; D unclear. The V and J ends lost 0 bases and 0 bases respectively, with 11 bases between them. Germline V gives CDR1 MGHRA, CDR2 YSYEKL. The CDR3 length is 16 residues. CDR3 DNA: TGCGCCAGCAGCCAAGAGGGTAGCAACATGAACACTGAAGCTTTCTTT. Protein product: CASSQEGSNMNTEAFF.

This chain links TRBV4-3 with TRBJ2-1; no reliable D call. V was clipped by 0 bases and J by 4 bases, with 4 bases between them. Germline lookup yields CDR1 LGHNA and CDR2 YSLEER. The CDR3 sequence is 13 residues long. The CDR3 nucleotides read TGCGCCAGCAGCCAAGAGCAGTACAATGAGCAGTTCTTC. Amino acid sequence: CASSQEQYNEQFF.

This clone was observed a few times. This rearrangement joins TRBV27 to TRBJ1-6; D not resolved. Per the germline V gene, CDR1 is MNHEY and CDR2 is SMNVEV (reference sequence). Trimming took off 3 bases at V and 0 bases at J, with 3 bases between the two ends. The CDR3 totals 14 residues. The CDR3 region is CASSFSSYNSPLHF. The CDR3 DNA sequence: TGTGCCAGCAGTTTCAGCTCCTATAATTCACCCCTCCACTTT.

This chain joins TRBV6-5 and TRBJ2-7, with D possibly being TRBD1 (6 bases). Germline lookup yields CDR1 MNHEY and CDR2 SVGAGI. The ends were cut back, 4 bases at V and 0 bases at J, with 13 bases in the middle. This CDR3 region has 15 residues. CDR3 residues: CASSFGQSNSYEQYF. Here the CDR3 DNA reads TGTGCCAGCAGTTTCGGACAGTCCAACTCCTACGAGCAGTACTTC.

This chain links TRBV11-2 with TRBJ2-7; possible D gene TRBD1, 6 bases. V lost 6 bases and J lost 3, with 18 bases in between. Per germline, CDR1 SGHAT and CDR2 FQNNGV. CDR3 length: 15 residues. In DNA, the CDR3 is TGTGCCAGCAGTTCAGACAGGCAAAAGAGCTACGAGCAGTACTTC. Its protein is CASSSDRQKSYEQYF.

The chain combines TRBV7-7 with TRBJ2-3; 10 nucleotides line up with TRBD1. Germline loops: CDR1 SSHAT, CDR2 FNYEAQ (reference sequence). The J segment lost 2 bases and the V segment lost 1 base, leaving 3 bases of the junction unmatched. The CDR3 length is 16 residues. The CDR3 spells CASSLGTGGFTDTQYF. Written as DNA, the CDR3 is TGTGCCAGCAGCTTAGGGACAGGGGGGTTCACAGATACGCAGTATTTT.

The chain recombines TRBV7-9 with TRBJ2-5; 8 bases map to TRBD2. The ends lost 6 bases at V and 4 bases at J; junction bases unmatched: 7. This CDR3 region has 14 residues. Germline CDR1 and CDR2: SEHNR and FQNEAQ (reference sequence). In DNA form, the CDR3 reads TGTGCCAGCAGTTCCGGACTAGCAACAGAGACCCAGTACTTC. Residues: CASSSGLATETQYF.

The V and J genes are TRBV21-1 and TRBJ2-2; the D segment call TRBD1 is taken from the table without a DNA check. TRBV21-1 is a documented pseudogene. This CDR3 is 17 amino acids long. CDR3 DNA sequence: TGTGCCAGCAGCAAAGTAAAGAGGGGGCAAGGCACCGGGGAGCTGTTTTTT. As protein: CASSKVKRGQGTGELFF.

The DNA for the CDR3 is TGTGCCAGCAGCTTAACACCGGGACTAGGTGGCAATGAGCAGTTCTTC. Translation gives CASSLTPGLGGNEQFF. The gene calls are TRBV7-6 and TRBJ2-1; 8 nucleotides line up with TRBD2. The CDR3 is 16 residues long. Germline loops: CDR1 SGHVS, CDR2 FNYEAQ. V dropped 2 bases and J dropped 6; count of bases not matched to a gene: 9.

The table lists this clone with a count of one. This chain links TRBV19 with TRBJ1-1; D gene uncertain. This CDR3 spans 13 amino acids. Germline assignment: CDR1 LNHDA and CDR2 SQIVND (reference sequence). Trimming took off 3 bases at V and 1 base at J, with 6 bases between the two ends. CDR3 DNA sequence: TGTGCCAGTAGTATGAGTCCGAACACTGAAGCTTTCTTT. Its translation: CASSMSPNTEAFF. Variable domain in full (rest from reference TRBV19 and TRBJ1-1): DGGITQSPKYLFRKEGQNVTLSCEQNLNHDAMYWYRQDPGQGLRLIYYSQIVNDFQKGDIAEGYSVSREKKESFPLTVTSAQKNPTAFYLCASSMSPNTEAFFGQGTRLTVV.